This is a list of T cell receptor beta chains from one sample in a study of technical replicates of blood from a handful of donors. Using immunoSEQ multiplex PCR, the repertoire was profiled, and TCRdb retains in-frame clones only, with some absent. The sample records 75,000 to 90,000 clones, under 95% being singletons. The sequencing input was T cells isolated from PBMCs. These receptor sequences come from a human donor in good health. The CDR3 runs from the conserved cysteine through the conserved F or W. The D gene is left open where the match is weak. Where a row states a size, it is once, few, many or the class of an expanded clone; other rows omit it.

CDR3nt | CDR3aa | j_gene | abundance | v_gene | d_gene
TGTGCCAGCTCACCAACGGGAGCCTACGAGCAGTACTTC | CASSPTGAYEQYF | TRBJ2-7 | . | TRBV18 | .
TGTGCCAGCAGCGAGGGACTAGTCCAAGAGACCCAGTACTTC | CASSEGLVQETQYF | TRBJ2-5 | . | TRBV5-4 | TRBD2
TGCGCCAGCAGCCCGGGCTACGAGCAGTACTTC | CASSPGYEQYF | TRBJ2-7 | . | TRBV4-1 | .
TGTGCCAGCAGTTACTGGAGTGGAGAGACCCAGTACTTC | CASSYWSGETQYF | TRBJ2-5 | . | TRBV27 | .
TGTGCCAGCAGTGGACAAAACAATGAGCAGTTCTTC | CASSGQNNEQFF | TRBJ2-1 | . | TRBV27 | .
TGCGCCAGCAGTGACAGGGGTGTCAATCAGCCCCAGCATTTT | CASSDRGVNQPQHF | TRBJ1-5 | . | TRBV10-2 | .
TGCGCCAGCAGCGGGACAGGGGGATACGAGCAGTACTTC | CASSGTGGYEQYF | TRBJ2-7 | . | TRBV5-1 | TRBD1
TGTGCCAGCAGCTCGACAGAAAACACCGGGGAGCTGTTTTTT | CASSSTENTGELFF | TRBJ2-2 | . | TRBV7-9 | .
TGTGCCAGCAGCGTAGGGGGACAGGGGGCCTATGGCTACACCTTC | CASSVGGQGAYGYTF | TRBJ1-2 | . | TRBV9 | TRBD1
TGTGCCAGCAAGGAGGGCCTCGGGGCCAACGTCCTGACTTTC | CASKEGLGANVLTF | TRBJ2-6 | . | TRBV6-4 | .
TGTGCCAGCAGGGTAGCGGGGGGCCCCACCTACGAGCAGTACTTC | CASRVAGGPTYEQYF | TRBJ2-7 | few | TRBV2 | TRBD2
TGTGCCAGCAGCTCAACCCCTCCATGGCGGGGGCAGTTCACAGATACGCAGTATTTT | CASSSTPPWRGQFTDTQYF | TRBJ2-3 | . | TRBV5-4 | .
TGCGCCAGCAGCCAGGAGGGACAGGGTAGACACGAGCAGTACTTC | CASSQEGQGRHEQYF | TRBJ2-7 | few | TRBV4-1 | TRBD1
TGTGCCAGCAGTTTAGGTATCCCAACGGGGAACTCACCCCTCCACTTT | CASSLGIPTGNSPLHF | TRBJ1-6 | . | TRBV27 | .
TGTGCCAGCAGCCAGCAGACAGTGAACACTGAAGCTTTCTTT | CASSQQTVNTEAFF | TRBJ1-1 | . | TRBV7-9 | .
TGTGCCAGCAGCTTAGTCTCCTTTGGACAGAACTACGAGCAGTACTTC | CASSLVSFGQNYEQYF | TRBJ2-7 | once | TRBV11-2 | .
TGTGCCAGCTCACCGGGACAGGGTGTAGAGACCCAGTACTTC | CASSPGQGVETQYF | TRBJ2-5 | . | TRBV18 | TRBD1
TGTGCCAGCAGCCCCGGGGATACTAGCGGGGGGGCCAATACGCAGTATTTT | CASSPGDTSGGANTQYF | TRBJ2-3 | few | TRBV4-2 | TRBD2
TGTGCCAGCTCACAACGAGACAGGGGCGGACAGCCCCAGCATTTT | CASSQRDRGGQPQHF | TRBJ1-5 | . | TRBV18 | TRBD1
TGTGCCAGCAGCGTAGTAAGGGGTAAAGTTTACGAGCAGTACTTC | CASSVVRGKVYEQYF | TRBJ2-7 | . | TRBV9 | .
TGCGCCAGCAGTGAGGACCGACAGAGCAACACCGGGGAGCTGTTTTTT | CASSEDRQSNTGELFF | TRBJ2-2 | . | TRBV10-1 | .
TGTGCCAGCAGCGTAGTAGGGACTAGCGGTAGTAGGGCCTACAATGAGCAGTTCTTC | CASSVVGTSGSRAYNEQFF | TRBJ2-1 | . | TRBV9 | TRBD2
TGTGCCAGCAGCGCTAGGGGACACCTGTACCAAGAGACCCAGTACTTC | CASSARGHLYQETQYF | TRBJ2-5 | . | TRBV9 | .
TGTGCTAGTGCCCAGACTAGCGGGGGGGCCTATCGAACGTCCTACAATGAGCAGTTCTTC | CASAQTSGGAYRTSYNEQFF | TRBJ2-1 | once | TRBV12-5 | TRBD2
TGTGCCAGCACCGGAGTGAACACTGAAGCTTTCTTT | CASTGVNTEAFF | TRBJ1-1 | . | TRBV9 | .
TGTGCCAGCAGACCCGGGACTGGGCCCCACGAGCAGTACTTC | CASRPGTGPHEQYF | TRBJ2-7 | . | TRBV7-2 | .
TGCAGCGTTGAATTGACTAGCGGGAGGGCCTTGACTTTTAATGAGCAGTTCTTC | CSVELTSGRALTFNEQFF | TRBJ2-1 | . | TRBV29-1 | TRBD2
TGTGCCAGCAGTGGGTACAGGGTTCACGAGCAGTACTTC | CASSGYRVHEQYF | TRBJ2-7 | . | TRBV25-1 | .
TGCGCCAGCAGCTGGAGGAGCGGGAGGGGTAATGAGCAGTTCTTC | CASSWRSGRGNEQFF | TRBJ2-1 | . | TRBV5-1 | TRBD2
TGTGCCAGCAGTGAGATTATAAGAGGGACAGGTCCCAATCAGCCCCAGCATTTT | CASSEIIRGTGPNQPQHF | TRBJ1-5 | . | TRBV2 | TRBD1
TGTGCCAGCAGTGATACAGGGGGCTTAAATGAAAAACTGTTTTTT | CASSDTGGLNEKLFF | TRBJ1-4 | . | TRBV6-6 | TRBD1
TGTGCCAGCATGAAGCGGGAGGGCCTTCTCTACAGTGAGCAGTTCTTC | CASMKREGLLYSEQFF | TRBJ2-1 | . | TRBV5-8 | TRBD2
TGTGCCAGCTCCCCCGGGGGGGCCCGGAGGGATACGCAGTATTTT | CASSPGGARRDTQYF | TRBJ2-3 | . | TRBV18 | TRBD2
TGTGCCAGCAGCTTAGGGGTCGGCCTAGCGGGTTTCTACGAGCAGTACTTC | CASSLGVGLAGFYEQYF | TRBJ2-7 | . | TRBV11-3 | TRBD2
TGCGCCAGCAGTAATTCGGGAGAGACCCAGTACTTC | CASSNSGETQYF | TRBJ2-5 | . | TRBV5-1 | .
TGTGCCAGCAGTATCTCCGGGATTTACAATGAGCAGTTCTTC | CASSISGIYNEQFF | TRBJ2-1 | . | TRBV27 | .
TGCGCCAGCAGCCCTATGGACAAACACACCGGGGAGCTGTTTTTT | CASSPMDKHTGELFF | TRBJ2-2 | . | TRBV5-1 | .
TGTGCCAGCAGTTTCCCCGAACGACTAGCGGCTAACGAGCAGTACTTC | CASSFPERLAANEQYF | TRBJ2-7 | . | TRBV28 | TRBD2
TGTGCCAGCAGAGGCGGGAGGGGCCAAGGAGATACGCAGTATTTT | CASRGGRGQGDTQYF | TRBJ2-3 | . | TRBV7-3 | TRBD2
TGTGCCAGCAGCCTCGCGGGACGGAGCAACTATGGCTACACCTTC | CASSLAGRSNYGYTF | TRBJ1-2 | . | TRBV11-2 | .
TGCAGCGTTGACCTTCAAGAGACCCAGTACTTC | CSVDLQETQYF | TRBJ2-5 | few | TRBV29-1 | .
TGTGCCAGCCAGACAGTTGGTAGTGACACTGAAGCTTTCTTT | CASQTVGSDTEAFF | TRBJ1-1 | few | TRBV13 | .
TGTGCCAGCAGCTCCTTAGCGGGGGCGAACACCGGGGAGCTGTTTTTT | CASSSLAGANTGELFF | TRBJ2-2 | . | TRBV7-6 | TRBD2
TGTGCCAGCAGCTTGGAACTAAATCAGCCCCAGCATTTT | CASSLELNQPQHF | TRBJ1-5 | . | TRBV5-4 | .
TGTGCCAGCAGTGAAGCGCTTGGGGCAGGTCAGGGGGTAGCTTTCTTT | CASSEALGAGQGVAFF | TRBJ1-1 | once | TRBV2 | TRBD1
TGTGCCACCAGCCCCAGGGAATCGAACACTGAAGCTTTCTTT | CATSPRESNTEAFF | TRBJ1-1 | . | TRBV15 | .
TGTGCCAGCAGTCCCGGGGAGGGCACCATATATTTT | CASSPGEGTIYF | TRBJ1-3 | . | TRBV6-5 | .
TGTGCCAGCACCGATAGCGGGAGCTCCTACAATGAGCAGTTCTTC | CASTDSGSSYNEQFF | TRBJ2-1 | . | TRBV6-5 | TRBD2
TGCGCCAGCAGCTTGGCCACGGGACAGATGTACGAGCAGTACTTC | CASSLATGQMYEQYF | TRBJ2-7 | . | TRBV5-1 | TRBD1
TGTGCCAGCAGTCCACAGGGGGCAGGTTGGCCCCAGCATTTT | CASSPQGAGWPQHF | TRBJ1-5 | once | TRBV6-1 | TRBD1
TGCGCCAGCGGACAGGGACCGACAGATACGCAGTATTTT | CASGQGPTDTQYF | TRBJ2-3 | . | TRBV10-1 | TRBD1
TGTGCCAGCAGCTTAGACACGGCCGGGAAACTGTTTTTT | CASSLDTAGKLFF | TRBJ1-4 | . | TRBV11-2 | .
TGTGCCAGTAGTATAGCCCGGGGAAGGTACAATGAGCAGTTCTTC | CASSIARGRYNEQFF | TRBJ2-1 | . | TRBV19 | .
TGCGCCAGCAGCCCGCGGGACAGACGTAATTCACCCCTCCACTTT | CASSPRDRRNSPLHF | TRBJ1-6 | . | TRBV5-1 | TRBD1
TGTGCCAGCAGTGTCGGACCCGGGACACTGGGAAACTACACCTTC | CASSVGPGTLGNYTF | TRBJ1-2 | . | TRBV6-4 | .
TGTGCCATCAGTCTAACTAGCGATCTGCTCTATACGCAGTATTTT | CAISLTSDLLYTQYF | TRBJ2-3 | . | TRBV10-3 | TRBD2
TGTGCCAGCAGCCGGCCAGCGAGGCCTACACGTCAGTACTTC | CASSRPARPTRQYF | TRBJ2-7 | few | TRBV5-6 | .
TGTGCCAGCAGCGCACTAGCGGGGGGTTCCAATGAGCAGTTCTTC | CASSALAGGSNEQFF | TRBJ2-1 | . | TRBV7-9 | TRBD2
TGTGCCAGCTCACCGACAGTGGTCTACGAGCAGTACTTC | CASSPTVVYEQYF | TRBJ2-7 | . | TRBV18 | .
TGTGCCACCAGCAGATCCGGGACAGGGTTGTATGAGCAGTACTTC | CATSRSGTGLYEQYF | TRBJ2-7 | . | TRBV15 | TRBD1